This T cell receptor beta chain was sequenced for a study of cytomegalovirus exposure and HLA in healthy donors. V shed 3 bases and J 9 bases; nucleotides not matched to a gene: 12. CDR3 length: 16 amino acids. The V gene's germline CDR1 is MDHEN and CDR2 SYDVKM. This PCR relied on a set of 60 Vbeta primers and 13 Jbeta primers. Measured with immunoSEQ multiplex PCR; TCRdb has only the in-frame clones, and not every one. The sample yields some 200,000 clones, 75% to 85% seen once. This TCR was recovered from a woman in her forties in good health and CMV-seronegative. The chain combines TRBV28 with TRBJ2-4; TRBD1 agrees at 9 bases. Source material: PBMCs. CDR3 sequence: CASSFPGGQGMGIQYF. The CDR3 DNA follows: TGTGCCAGCAGTTTCCCGGGAGGACAGGGGATGGGCATTCAGTACTTC.